The 20 T cell receptor beta chains given below trace back to one sample, sequenced in a study of OX40 agonist ivuxolimab in advanced cancers. Some clones are missing from TCRdb's copy, which holds only in-frame ones; the method was immunoSEQ multiplex PCR. The data show about 82,000 clones, with roughly 90% seen just once and 0.6% to 0.7% held by the top ten. This material consisted of CD4+ or CD8+ T cells sorted from blood, taken in a trial of the OX40 agonist ivuxolimab. The receptors stem from an adult with an advanced solid tumor such as melanoma, head and neck, liver or kidney cancer.

Remarks on this clone: Within the sample, other DNA sequences also encode this same CDR3. This chain joins TRBV9 and TRBJ1-1; D perhaps matches TRBD1 (5 bases). In germline, CDR1 is SGDLS, CDR2 YYNGEE. Between the trimmed V and J ends, which lost 0 bases and 6 bases, there was a span of 9 bases. This CDR3 is 13 amino acids long. Here the CDR3 reads CASSVGGGAEAFF. The CDR3 DNA follows: TGTGCCAGCAGCGTAGGAGGAGGGGCTGAAGCTTTCTTT.

This clone was observed a single time. The V and J genes are TRBV27 and TRBJ2-1; 7 bases are shared with TRBD2. This CDR3 spans 15 amino acids. Germline V gives CDR1 MNHEY, CDR2 SMNVEV (reference sequence). V lost 6 bases and J lost 5; bases outside the gene matches: 10. The DNA of the CDR3 is TGTGCCAGCAGACCGCTAGCGGCCGGGGACAATGAGCAGTTCTTC. This encodes CASRPLAAGDNEQFF.

CDR3 nucleotide sequence: TGTGCCAGCAGGGGAGCGGGAGAGGTTTACGAGCAGTACTTC. This sequence encodes CASRGAGEVYEQYF. V usage is TRBV2 and J usage is TRBJ2-7; 8 bases match TRBD2. This CDR3 has 14 amino acids. Germline V gives CDR1 SNHLY, CDR2 FYNNEI. V was clipped by 6 bases and J by 4 bases; unmatched bases: 8.

The genes are TRBV12-5 and TRBJ1-5; D unclear. This CDR3 has 16 residues. Per the germline V gene, CDR1 is LGHNT and CDR2 is FRNRAP. V was trimmed by 0 bases and J by 6 bases, leaving 15 bases between them. The CDR3 nucleotides read TGTGCTAGTGGTTTGGTACGAGGAAGGTTCGGTCAGCCCCAGCATTTT. This gives the protein CASGLVRGRFGQPQHF.

The chain combines TRBV4-2 with TRBJ2-5; possibly TRBD1 for D (6 bases). The V and J ends lost 4 bases and 1 base respectively, with 22 bases between them. Germline lookup yields CDR1 LGHNA and CDR2 YNFKEQ. CDR3 length: 18 amino acids. CDR3 DNA: TGTGCCAGCAGCCCGAGTTTCAGTCTCCGGGACATCCAAGAGACCCAGTACTTC. It yields the protein CASSPSFSLRDIQETQYF.

The gene calls are TRBV6-1 and TRBJ2-4, with 8 positions matching TRBD1. CDR3 length: 15 residues. Germline CDR1 is MNHNS and CDR2 is SASEGT. The V and J ends lost 2 bases and 3 bases, in that order; junction bases with no gene match: 3. The CDR3 DNA is TGTGCCAGCAGTGAAAGAGGACAGGGCAAAAACATTCAGTACTTC. It translates to CASSERGQGKNIQYF.

This clone showed up just once. J is TRBJ2-5 and V is TRBV21-1; TRBD1, the D gene given by the table, was not confirmed from the DNA. The J call may be wrong; the DNA end is better matched by TRBJ2-7. TRBV21-1 is labeled a pseudogene. The CDR3 consists of 15 residues. The CDR3 loop is CASSGGTGGSYEQYF. CDR3 coding DNA: TGTGCCAGCAGCGGGGGGACAGGGGGATCCTACGAGCAGTACTTC.

The rearrangement links TRBV7-9 to TRBJ2-2; D may correspond to TRBD1 or TRBD2 (5 bases each). V was shortened by 8 bases and J by 5 bases, with 12 bases between the two germline ends. The CDR3 extends over 13 amino acids. Germline CDR1 is SEHNR and CDR2 is FQNEAQ (reference sequence). The CDR3 region is CASEGDGTGELFF. The DNA for the CDR3 is TGTGCCAGCGAAGGGGACGGAACCGGGGAGCTGTTTTTT.

The V and J genes are TRBV30 and TRBJ2-5; TRBD1 aligns across 9 bases. J gave up 5 bases and V 1 base, and 5 bases lay outside the gene matches. Germline loops: CDR1 GTSNPN, CDR2 SVGIG (reference sequence). The CDR3 runs to 14 residues. The CDR3 sequence: CAWSGTGGRETQYF. CDR3 DNA sequence: TGTGCCTGGAGTGGAACAGGGGGCCGGGAGACCCAGTACTTC.

This clone has a handful of counts. The rearrangement uses TRBV14 and TRBJ2-1; 9 positions match TRBD2. The J segment lost 8 bases and the V segment lost 2 bases, leaving 7 bases of the junction unmatched. CDR3 length equals 15 residues. CDR1 and CDR2 from the germline V gene are SGHDN and FVKESK. The CDR3 protein is CASSQNRAGGHEQFF. The CDR3 DNA reads as TGTGCCAGCAGCCAAAACAGAGCGGGGGGCCATGAGCAGTTCTTC.

This chain uses TRBV5-4 with TRBJ1-3; D unclear. Looked up from germline, CDR1 is SGHNT and CDR2 is YYREEE (reference sequence). V was clipped by 4 bases and J by 4 bases, with 15 bases between them. The CDR3 covers 15 residues. The CDR3 loop is CASSPGPLWGNTIYF. The CDR3 bases are TGTGCCAGCAGCCCTGGACCACTCTGGGGAAACACCATATATTTT.

As regards this clone: A junction end diverges from the germline sequence, so it may reflect a read error. The V and J genes are TRBV19 and TRBJ2-5; 10 bases align to TRBD2. Germline V gene sequence: CDR1 LNHDA, CDR2 SQIVND (reference sequence). The CDR3 has 14 residues. The CDR3 DNA sequence: TGTGCCAGTACTATAGCGGGGGGAAGTGAGACCCAGTACTTC. As protein: CASTIAGGSETQYF.

The J gene is TRBJ2-5, the V gene TRBV6-5, with 10 bases matching TRBD1. Germline V gene sequence: CDR1 MNHEY, CDR2 SVGAGI. The V and J ends lost 5 bases and 5 bases, in that order; junction bases with no gene match: 5. The CDR3 is 14 amino acids. CDR3 residues: CASSTDRGLETQYF. CDR3 nucleotides: TGTGCCAGCAGTACCGACAGGGGGCTTGAGACCCAGTACTTC.

This chain uses TRBV7-2 with TRBJ2-3, with 9 bases that match TRBD1. The J segment lost 3 bases and the V segment lost 4 bases, leaving 5 bases of the junction unmatched. Germline-derived CDR1 and CDR2 are SGHTA and FQGNSA. CDR3 length: 15 amino acids. CDR3: CASSSDRGWTDTQYF. In DNA form, the CDR3 reads TGTGCCAGCAGCTCAGACAGGGGGTGGACAGATACGCAGTATTTT.

V usage is TRBV6-5 and J usage is TRBJ1-1; 7 bases are shared with TRBD1. V trimming: 4 bases; J trimming: 0 bases; junction bases outside the gene matches: 5. CDR3 length equals 15 residues. Germline V gene sequence: CDR1 MNHEY, CDR2 SVGAGI. The CDR3 sequence is CASSSSGTVNTEAFF. The CDR3, as DNA: TGTGCCAGCAGTTCCTCTGGGACAGTGAACACTGAAGCTTTCTTT.

The V and J genes are TRBV29-1 and TRBJ2-3; D uncertain. CDR3 length: 11 residues. The V gene's germline CDR1 is SQVTM and CDR2 ANQGSEA. Trimming took 3 bases from V and 2 from J, leaving 3 bases between them. CDR3 coding DNA: TGCAGCGTTGATTCCACAGATACGCAGTATTTT. Residues: CSVDSTDTQYF.

The rearrangement links TRBV6-5 to TRBJ2-3, with unresolved D. The CDR3 is made up of 15 amino acids. Germline CDR1 and CDR2: MNHEY and SVGAGI. Trimming stripped 0 bases from V and 1 base from J, with 8 bases between. The CDR3 here is CASSYSQQRTDTQYF. CDR3 nucleotide sequence: TGTGCCAGCAGTTACTCCCAGCAGCGCACAGATACGCAGTATTTT.

In this sample, this clone turned up once. This sequence joins TRBV6-1 and TRBJ2-5; TRBD2 matches at 7 bases. V shed 7 bases and J 0 bases; nucleotides not matched to a gene: 2. The CDR3 contains 13 residues. Germline lookup yields CDR1 MNHNS and CDR2 SASEGT. CDR3 DNA sequence: TGTGCCAGCAAGGGACTAAACCAAGAGACCCAGTACTTC. Protein sequence: CASKGLNQETQYF.

CDR3 sequence: CASSLGGGVTKNIQYF. The DNA of the CDR3 is TGTGCCAGCAGCTTAGGTGGGGGGGTGACCAAAAACATTCAGTACTTC. The rearrangement joins TRBV7-2 to TRBJ2-4, with TRBD2 identical over 7 bases. Germline CDR1 and CDR2: SGHTA and FQGNSA. The trim removed 1 base at V and 2 bases at J, leaving 5 bases unmatched. The length of the CDR3 is 16 residues.

CDR3: CASRRDIAETQYF. CDR3 in DNA: TGTGCCAGCAGGCGGGACATAGCGGAGACCCAGTACTTC. The V call is TRBV5-6, the J call TRBJ2-5, with D perhaps TRBD1 or TRBD2 (6 bases each). Trimming left V 5 bases short and J 5 bases short, with 13 bases between. The V gene's germline CDR1 is SGHDT and CDR2 YYEEEE. This CDR3 is built from 13 residues.